This T cell receptor beta chain is drawn from a study of technical replicates of blood from several donors. Profiled with immunoSEQ multiplex PCR; TCRdb holds only in-frame clones, not every one. The sample has about 60,000 clones; 85% to 90% are singletons. Germline CDR1 is ENHRY and CDR2 is SYGVKD. The CDR3 extends over 15 amino acids. With 10 bases removed from V and 0 bases from J, the gap between germline ends came to 18 bases. The specimen was PBMCs. The V call is TRBV10-3, the J call TRBJ1-2; D not certain. The sequence was obtained from a human donor in good health. Some clones in this sample may be carry-over from other donors' samples. Here the CDR3 reads CATNPGGSANYGYTF. DNA for the CDR3: TGTGCCACTAACCCCGGAGGGTCAGCTAACTATGGCTACACCTTC.